This entry is about one T cell receptor (beta chain). Its antigen is unknown. The protocol was immunoSEQ multiplex PCR, while the TCRdb copy is restricted to in-frame clones and leaves out a portion. Of tens of thousands of clones listed, more than 75% are singletons. The sample originates from a study of T cell responses to AZD1222 COVID-19 vaccine. This CDR3 spans 14 amino acids. The V and J ends lost 5 bases and 1 base respectively, with 9 bases between them. The V gene's germline CDR1 is KGHSH and CDR2 LQKENI. Study-wide findings and caveats: The sample set comprised mostly white British donors with more females, and clonal diversity was possibly underestimated. Spike was spanned by vaccine-associated CD4 TCRs, which were dominant at 160-218 and 743-854.

V is TRBV18 and J is TRBJ1-5; D call uncertain. Sequencing used peripheral blood, obtained on day 0 of MenACWY control vaccination. This TCR was sampled from an adult in good health. DNA of the CDR3: TGTGCCAGCTCATTATCCCCGAGCAATCAGCCCCAGCATTTT. The encoded protein is CASSLSPSNQPQHF.